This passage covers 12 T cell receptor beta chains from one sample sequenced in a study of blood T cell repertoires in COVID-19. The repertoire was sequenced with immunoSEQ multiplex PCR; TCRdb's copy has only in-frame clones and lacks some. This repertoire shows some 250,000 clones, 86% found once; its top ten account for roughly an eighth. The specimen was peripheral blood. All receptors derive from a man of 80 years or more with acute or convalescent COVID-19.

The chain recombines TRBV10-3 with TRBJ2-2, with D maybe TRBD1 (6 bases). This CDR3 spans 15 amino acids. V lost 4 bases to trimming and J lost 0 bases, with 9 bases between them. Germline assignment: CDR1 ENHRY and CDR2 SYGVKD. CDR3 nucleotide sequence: TGTGCCATCAGTGTAAAGGGGGCGAACACCGGGGAGCTGTTTTTT. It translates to CAISVKGANTGELFF.

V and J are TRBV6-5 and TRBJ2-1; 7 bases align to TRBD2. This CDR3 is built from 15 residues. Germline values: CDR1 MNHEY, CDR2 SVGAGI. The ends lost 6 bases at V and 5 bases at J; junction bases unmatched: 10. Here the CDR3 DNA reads TGTGCCAGCAGGCCGGGACTACTAGTGGACAATGAGCAGTTCTTC. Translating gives CASRPGLLVDNEQFF.

CDR3 DNA: TGTGCCAGCAGACAGGCTCTCAATCAGCCCCAGCATTTT. Translated: CASRQALNQPQHF. This chain joins TRBV6-6 and TRBJ1-5; D may be TRBD1 (5 bases). Trimming removed 6 bases from V and 3 bases from J, with 9 bases in between. This CDR3 has 13 residues. Germline V gives CDR1 MNHNY, CDR2 SVGAGI (reference sequence).

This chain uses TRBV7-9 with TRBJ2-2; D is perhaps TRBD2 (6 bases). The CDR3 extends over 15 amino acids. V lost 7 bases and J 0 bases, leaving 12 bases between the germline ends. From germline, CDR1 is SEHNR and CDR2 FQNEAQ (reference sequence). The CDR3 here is CASTQTGANTGELFF. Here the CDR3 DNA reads TGTGCCAGCACCCAAACGGGGGCGAACACCGGGGAGCTGTTTTTT.

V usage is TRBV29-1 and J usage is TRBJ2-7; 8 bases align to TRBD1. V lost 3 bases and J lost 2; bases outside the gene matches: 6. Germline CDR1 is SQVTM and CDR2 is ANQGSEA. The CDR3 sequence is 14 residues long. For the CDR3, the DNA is TGCAGCGTTGAGGAAGGGACAGGAACCTACGAGCAGTACTTC. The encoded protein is CSVEEGTGTYEQYF.

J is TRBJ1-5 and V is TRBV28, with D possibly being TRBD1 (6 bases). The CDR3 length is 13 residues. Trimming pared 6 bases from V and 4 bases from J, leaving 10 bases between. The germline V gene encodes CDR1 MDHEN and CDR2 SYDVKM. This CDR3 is CASSRQVNQPQHF. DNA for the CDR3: TGTGCCAGCAGCAGACAGGTAAATCAGCCCCAGCATTTT. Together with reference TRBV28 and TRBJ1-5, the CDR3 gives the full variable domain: DVKVTQSSRYLVKRTGEKVFLECVQDMDHENMFWYRQDPGLGLRLIYFSYDVKMKEKGDIPEGYSVSREKKERFSLILESASTNQTSMYLCASSRQVNQPQHFGDGTRLSIL.

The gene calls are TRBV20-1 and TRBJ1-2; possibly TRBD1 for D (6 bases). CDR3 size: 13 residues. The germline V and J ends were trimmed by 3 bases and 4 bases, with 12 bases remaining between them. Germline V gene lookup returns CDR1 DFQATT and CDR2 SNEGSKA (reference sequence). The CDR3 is CSASSQGLYGYTF. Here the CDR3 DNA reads TGCAGTGCTAGTTCACAGGGCCTCTATGGCTACACCTTC.

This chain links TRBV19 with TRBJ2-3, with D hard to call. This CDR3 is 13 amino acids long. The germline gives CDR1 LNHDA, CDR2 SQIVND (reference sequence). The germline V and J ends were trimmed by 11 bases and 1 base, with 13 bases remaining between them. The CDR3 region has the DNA TGTGCCTCCGAGAGTCCGGGCACAGATACGCAGTATTTT. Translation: CASESPGTDTQYF.

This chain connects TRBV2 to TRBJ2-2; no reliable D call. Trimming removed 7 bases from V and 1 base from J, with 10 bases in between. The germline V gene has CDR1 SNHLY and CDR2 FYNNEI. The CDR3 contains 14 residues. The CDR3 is CASTSNRNTGELFF. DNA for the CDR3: TGTGCCAGCACAAGTAACAGGAACACCGGGGAGCTGTTTTTT.

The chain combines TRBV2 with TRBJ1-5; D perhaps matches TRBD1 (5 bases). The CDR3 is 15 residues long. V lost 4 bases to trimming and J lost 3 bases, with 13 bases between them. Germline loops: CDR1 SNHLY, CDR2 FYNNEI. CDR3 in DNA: TGTGCCAGCAGTGGGGTATGGGGCAACAATCAGCCCCAGCATTTT. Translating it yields CASSGVWGNNQPQHF.

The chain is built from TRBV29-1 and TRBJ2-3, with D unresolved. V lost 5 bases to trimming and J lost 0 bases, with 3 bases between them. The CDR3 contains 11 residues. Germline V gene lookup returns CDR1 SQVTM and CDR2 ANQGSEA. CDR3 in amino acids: CSVSSTDTQYF. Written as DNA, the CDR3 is TGCAGCGTTTCTAGCACAGATACGCAGTATTTT.

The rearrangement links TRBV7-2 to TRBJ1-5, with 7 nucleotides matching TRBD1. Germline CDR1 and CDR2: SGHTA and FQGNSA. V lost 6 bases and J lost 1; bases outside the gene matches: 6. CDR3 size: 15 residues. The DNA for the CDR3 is TGTGCCAGCAGGTCCAACAGGGGCAGCAATCAGCCCCAGCATTTT. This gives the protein CASRSNRGSNQPQHF.